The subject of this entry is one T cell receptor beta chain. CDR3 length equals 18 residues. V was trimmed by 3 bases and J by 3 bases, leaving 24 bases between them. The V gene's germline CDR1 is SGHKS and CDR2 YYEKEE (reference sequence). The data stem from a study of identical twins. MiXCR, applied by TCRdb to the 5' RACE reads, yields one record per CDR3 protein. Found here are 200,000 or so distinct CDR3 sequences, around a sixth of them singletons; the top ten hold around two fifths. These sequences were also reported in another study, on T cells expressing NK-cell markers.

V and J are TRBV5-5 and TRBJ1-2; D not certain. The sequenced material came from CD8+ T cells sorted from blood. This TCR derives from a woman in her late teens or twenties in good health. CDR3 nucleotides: TGTGCCAGCAGCTCGGAGACGATGGCCCGGGGTTTAGACTATGGCTACACCTTC. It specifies CASSSETMARGLDYGYTF.